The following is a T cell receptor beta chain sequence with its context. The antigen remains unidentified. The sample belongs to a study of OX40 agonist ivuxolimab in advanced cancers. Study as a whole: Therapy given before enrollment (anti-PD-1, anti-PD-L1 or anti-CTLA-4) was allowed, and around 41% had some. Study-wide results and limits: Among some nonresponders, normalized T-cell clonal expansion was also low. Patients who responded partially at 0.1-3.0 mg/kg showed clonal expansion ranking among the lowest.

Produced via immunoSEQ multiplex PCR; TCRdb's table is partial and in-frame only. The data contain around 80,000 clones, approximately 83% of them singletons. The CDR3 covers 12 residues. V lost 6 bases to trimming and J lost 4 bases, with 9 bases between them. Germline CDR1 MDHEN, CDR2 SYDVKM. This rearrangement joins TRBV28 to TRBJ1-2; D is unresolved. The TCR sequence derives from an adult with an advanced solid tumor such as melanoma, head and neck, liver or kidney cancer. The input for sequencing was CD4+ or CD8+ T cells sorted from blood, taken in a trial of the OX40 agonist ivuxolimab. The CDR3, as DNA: TGTGCCAGCAGCCCGTATACCTATGGCTACACCTTC. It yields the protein CASSPYTYGYTF.